These 12 T cell receptor beta chains were all obtained from the same sample, sequenced in a study of OX40 agonist ivuxolimab in advanced cancers. Data came from immunoSEQ multiplex PCR; TCRdb stores just in-frame clones and leaves some out. The sample includes roughly 20,000 clones, around 82% of them seen just once. The starting material was CD4+ or CD8+ T cells sorted from blood, obtained in a trial of the OX40 agonist ivuxolimab. Receptor source: an adult with an advanced solid tumor such as melanoma, head and neck, liver or kidney cancer.

The rearrangement links TRBV7-2 to TRBJ1-2; tentative D call: TRBD1 (5 bases). The CDR3 length is 16 residues. Germline-derived CDR1 and CDR2 are SGHTA and FQGNSA. The V and J ends lost 2 bases and 3 bases respectively, with 16 bases between them. This CDR3 is CASSLYITTGYYGYTF. DNA for the CDR3: TGTGCCAGCAGCTTATACATAACAACAGGATACTATGGCTACACCTTC.

J is TRBJ2-6 and V is TRBV6-5; D is unresolved. Germline V gives CDR1 MNHEY, CDR2 SVGAGI. The V end was cut by 3 bases, the J end by 1 base, with 7 bases between. This CDR3 region has 15 residues. Written as DNA, the CDR3 is TGTGCCAGCAGTTATATGGAGTCTGGGGCCAACGTCCTGACTTTC. The encoded protein is CASSYMESGANVLTF.

The rearrangement joins TRBV18 to TRBJ2-7, with unresolved D. The V end lost 4 bases, the J end lost 5 bases, and 15 bases lay between the germline ends. Germline V gives CDR1 KGHSH, CDR2 LQKENI. This CDR3 region has 14 residues. CDR3 in DNA: TGTGCCAGCTCACTCACCGCAATCAACGACGAGCAGTACTTC. Its protein product is CASSLTAINDEQYF.

CDR3 sequence: CASSLRLRGEADEQFF. The CDR3 DNA is TGCGCCAGCAGCCTACGCCTAAGGGGTGAGGCGGATGAGCAGTTCTTC. This rearrangement joins TRBV4-1 to TRBJ2-1, with TRBD1 as a possible D gene (5 bases). The germline V gene has CDR1 MGHRA and CDR2 YSYEKL. The V end was cut by 4 bases, the J end by 8 bases, with 21 bases between. This CDR3 has 16 amino acids.

The chain is built from TRBV29-1 and TRBJ2-7, with 12 bases matching TRBD1. The CDR3 sequence is 15 residues long. Germline CDR1 reads SQVTM; CDR2 reads ANQGSEA. V shed 3 bases and J 3 bases; nucleotides not matched to a gene: 6. The CDR3 loop reads CSVERGQGAFYEQYF. The CDR3 DNA sequence: TGCAGCGTTGAGAGGGGACAGGGGGCTTTCTACGAGCAGTACTTC.

This sequence joins TRBV7-9 and TRBJ1-5; D ambiguous. Trimming took 1 base from V and 5 from J, leaving 3 bases between them. Germline V CDR1 and CDR2: SEHNR, FQNEAQ (reference sequence). This CDR3 is built from 12 residues. The CDR3 region is CASSLGDQPQHF. CDR3 DNA: TGTGCCAGCAGCTTAGGTGATCAGCCCCAGCATTTT.

Regarding this clone: One junction end disagrees with the germline gene, perhaps due to a read error. This rearrangement joins TRBV29-1 to TRBJ2-1; weak D call: TRBD1 (5 bases). This CDR3 spans 12 amino acids. CDR1 and CDR2 (germline): SQVTM, ANQGSEA. CDR3 protein: CSVRTPDRLGVF. As DNA, the CDR3 is TGCAGCGTTCGAACCCCGGACCGGCTAGGGGTCTTC.

The chain employs TRBV7-8 and TRBJ2-7; 11 bases fit TRBD2. The CDR3 loop spans 15 amino acids. With V trimmed by 4 bases and J by 4 bases, 6 bases remained unmatched. Germline V gene lookup returns CDR1 SGHVS and CDR2 FQNEAQ. The CDR3 protein is CASSSEGLADYEQYF. The CDR3 DNA sequence: TGTGCCAGCAGCTCAGAGGGACTAGCGGATTACGAGCAGTACTTC.

This clone was recorded once. This chain connects TRBV27 to TRBJ2-3; 8 nucleotides match TRBD2. Unmatched junction bases numbered 9, after V lost 6 bases and J lost 1 base. The CDR3 is made up of 16 amino acids. CDR1 and CDR2 (germline): MNHEY, SMNVEV (reference sequence). Written as DNA, the CDR3 is TGTGCCAGCAGACCCAGCGGGAGATCGCGCACAGATACGCAGTATTTT. As protein: CASRPSGRSRTDTQYF.

The chain recombines TRBV28 with TRBJ2-1; TRBD2 is a possible D gene (6 bases). V was trimmed by 5 bases and J by 6 bases, leaving 17 bases between them. CDR1 and CDR2 (germline): MDHEN, SYDVKM. The CDR3 is 15 amino acids. The CDR3, as DNA: TGTGCCAGCAGTCCGAGACGACTAGAAAGCAATGAGCAGTTCTTC. It encodes CASSPRRLESNEQFF.

In this sample, this clone turned up a few times. The chain employs TRBV10-3 and TRBJ2-1, with TRBD1 matching over 9 bases. The germline V gene has CDR1 ENHRY and CDR2 SYGVKD. V shed 7 bases and J 6 bases; nucleotides not matched to a gene: 13. The CDR3 consists of 16 residues. The CDR3 DNA sequence: TGTGCCATCACCGCCTCGACGGGACAGGGATTCAATGAGCAGTTCTTC. This gives the protein CAITASTGQGFNEQFF.

This chain links TRBV7-9 with TRBJ1-2; D unresolved. The CDR3 extends over 13 amino acids. Trimming shortened V by 1 base and J by 3 bases, and 6 bases separated the two germline ends. The germline V gene has CDR1 SEHNR and CDR2 FQNEAQ (reference sequence). The CDR3 protein is CASSLVGDYGYTF. CDR3 DNA sequence: TGTGCCAGCAGCTTAGTCGGGGACTATGGCTACACCTTC.